A single sample gave rise to the 20 T cell receptor beta chains below, sequenced in a study of beta chain features in type 1 diabetes. Broader study findings: In all four CD4+ subsets, TCRB CDR3 length was significantly, moderately reduced in type 1 diabetes.

These receptors have no identified antigens. Every isolated RNA sample was fully reverse transcribed, so sequencing captured expressed TCRB transcripts. Produced via immunoSEQ multiplex PCR; TCRdb's table is partial and in-frame only. The table includes roughly 180,000 clones, approximately 8.1% detected once. Specimen: central memory CD4+ T cells from blood. These receptors were obtained from a woman aged 40-49 years with type 1 diabetes.

This clone was observed at least ten times. This sequence joins TRBV13 and TRBJ1-4; a possible D gene is TRBD1 (5 bases). The CDR3 covers 14 residues. Germline CDR1 PRHDT, CDR2 FYEKMQ (reference sequence). V lost 1 base, J lost 7 bases, and 10 bases lay in between. The CDR3: CASSLDAGSEKLFF. The CDR3 DNA reads TGTGCCAGCAGCTTAGACGCAGGGTCTGAAAAACTGTTTTTT.

This clone was recorded a few times. The chain couples TRBV7-8 to TRBJ2-1, with 8 bases matching TRBD2. Germline values: CDR1 SGHVS, CDR2 FQNEAQ. This CDR3 has 15 residues. V was clipped by 1 base and J by 9 bases; unmatched bases: 8. The CDR3 DNA is TGTGCCAGCAGCTTAGAAGGTAGCGGGACTTTTGAGCAGTTCTTC. Its translation: CASSLEGSGTFEQFF.

This clone was recorded a few times. The chain joins TRBV7-8 to TRBJ2-2; 7 nucleotides line up with TRBD1. Trimming took 4 bases from V and 6 from J; bases not matched to a gene: 14. CDR3 length: 17 residues. The germline gives CDR1 SGHVS, CDR2 FQNEAQ. Written as DNA, the CDR3 is TGTGCCAGCAGCTCGCTACGACAGGGACAAGGAGCCGGGGAGCTGTTTTTT. Translated: CASSSLRQGQGAGELFF. Full variable domain (remainder filled in from reference TRBV7-8 and TRBJ2-2): GAGVSQSPRYKVAKRGQDVALRCDPISGHVSLFWYQQALGQGPEFLTYFQNEAQLDKSGLPSDRFFAERPEGSVSTLKIQRTQQEDSAVYLCASSSLRQGQGAGELFFGEGSRLTVL.

The chain's CDR3 is CASSSGGGSYEQYF. CDR3 nucleotide sequence: TGTGCCAGCAGTTCCGGGGGAGGCTCCTACGAGCAGTACTTC. The V and J genes are TRBV6-6 and TRBJ2-7; D perhaps matches TRBD2 (6 bases). The germline V gene has CDR1 MNHNY and CDR2 SVGAGI (reference sequence). V lost 4 bases and J 0 bases, leaving 10 bases between the germline ends. The CDR3 is made up of 14 amino acids.

This clone showed up just a few times. The chain has TRBV4-3 and TRBJ2-2; TRBD1 aligns across 8 bases. With 1 base clipped from V and 4 bases from J, the junction kept 8 bases outside the gene matches. The CDR3 extends over 17 amino acids. Per germline, CDR1 LGHNA and CDR2 YSLEER. The CDR3 protein is CASSQGPGTGSTGELFF. CDR3 nucleotides: TGCGCCAGCAGCCAAGGCCCCGGGACAGGCTCCACCGGGGAGCTGTTTTTT.

The gene calls are TRBV4-2 and TRBJ1-1; no reliable D call. With 0 bases removed from V and 0 bases from J, the gap between germline ends came to 8 bases. Per germline, CDR1 LGHNA and CDR2 YNFKEQ. The CDR3 contains 15 residues. This CDR3 reads CASSQEGAMNTEAFF. Here the CDR3 DNA reads TGTGCCAGCAGCCAAGAGGGAGCAATGAACACTGAAGCTTTCTTT.

The chain links TRBV5-4 to TRBJ2-7; a weak D match, TRBD1 (6 bases). This CDR3 is 15 amino acids long. CDR1 is SGHNT and CDR2 is YYREEE in the germline V gene (reference sequence). V lost 1 base to trimming and J lost 7 bases, with 18 bases between them. CDR3 residues: CASSLSGGASWEQYF. The CDR3 DNA follows: TGTGCCAGCAGCTTGAGTGGGGGCGCTTCCTGGGAGCAGTACTTC.

The genes are TRBV5-8 and TRBJ2-3, with D perhaps matching TRBD2 (5 bases). V lost 1 base and J 6 bases, leaving 6 bases between the germline ends. This CDR3 has 12 residues. In germline, CDR1 is SGHTS, CDR2 YDEGEE. CDR3 residues: CASSLRGDTQYF. CDR3 coding DNA: TGTGCCAGCAGCTTGAGAGGGGATACGCAGTATTTT.

The sample holds many counts of this clone. The chain recombines TRBV4-2 with TRBJ1-6; 10 nucleotides agree with TRBD1. From germline, CDR1 is LGHNA and CDR2 YNFKEQ. Unmatched junction bases numbered 9, after V lost 4 bases and J lost 6 bases. This CDR3 contains 17 residues. This CDR3 is CASSRSGTGESNSPLHF. CDR3 nucleotide sequence: TGTGCCAGCAGCCGATCCGGGACAGGGGAAAGTAATTCACCCCTCCACTTT.

This clone occurred a few times. The DNA for the CDR3 is TGCGCCAGCAGACCAACTAGCGGAATCTACAATGAGCAGTTCTTC. This translates into CASRPTSGIYNEQFF. The V gene is TRBV4-1, the J gene TRBJ2-1, with 8 positions matching TRBD2. V was pared by 6 bases and J by 3 bases, with 7 bases of the junction left unmatched. Germline V gives CDR1 MGHRA, CDR2 YSYEKL. The CDR3 length is 15 residues.

This clone was counted at least ten times. The chain is built from TRBV11-2 and TRBJ2-6, with no clear D. CDR1 and CDR2 (germline): SGHAT, FQNNGV. With 2 bases removed from V and 4 bases from J, the gap between germline ends came to 6 bases. This CDR3 contains 14 residues. CDR3 nucleotide sequence: TGTGCCAGCAGCTTAAATCCGGGGGCCAACGTCCTGACTTTC. This encodes CASSLNPGANVLTF.

This clone was recorded a few times. The gene calls are TRBV7-2 and TRBJ2-2, with 7 bases aligning to TRBD2. CDR1 SGHTA and CDR2 FQGNSA come from the germline V gene. V shed 4 bases, J shed 2 bases, and the junction held 7 bases outside the gene matches. The CDR3 has 16 residues. Written as DNA, the CDR3 is TGTGCCAGCAGCTCGAAGGGGAGGGCAAACACCGGGGAGCTGTTTTTT. Amino acid sequence: CASSSKGRANTGELFF.

This clone showed up many times. The gene calls are TRBV27 and TRBJ1-1, with D unclear. V gave up 8 bases and J gave up 0 bases, with 16 bases separating them. The CDR3 loop spans 15 amino acids. CDR1 and CDR2 from the germline V gene are MNHEY and SMNVEV (reference sequence). This CDR3 reads CASGDQRRMNTEAFF. CDR3 nucleotides: TGTGCCAGCGGGGATCAGAGGAGGATGAACACTGAAGCTTTCTTT.

This clone was seen a handful of times. Other DNA sequences in this specimen translate into the identical CDR3. The gene calls are TRBV11-2 and TRBJ2-5; no reliable D call. V was cut by 2 bases and J by 5 bases, with 3 bases left in between. Germline CDR1 is SGHAT and CDR2 is FQNNGV. The CDR3 contains 11 residues. CDR3 region: CASSLSETQYF. In nucleotides, the CDR3 is TGTGCCAGCAGCTTATCGGAGACCCAGTACTTC. The variable domain in full, completed from reference TRBV11-2 and TRBJ2-5, reads EAGVAQSPRYKIIEKRQSVAFWCNPISGHATLYWYQQILGQGPKLLIQFQNNGVVDDSQLPKDRFSAERLKGVDSTLKIQPAKLEDSAVYLCASSLSETQYFGPGTRLLVL.

Only a few counts were recorded for this clone. The chain links TRBV7-2 to TRBJ1-1; D is undetermined. CDR1 is SGHTA and CDR2 is FQGNSA in the germline V gene. The CDR3 totals 13 residues. Between the trimmed V and J ends, which lost 5 bases and 0 bases, there was a span of 7 bases. The CDR3 loop is CASSPGMNTEAFF. The CDR3 nucleotides are TGTGCCAGCAGCCCGGGGATGAACACTGAAGCTTTCTTT.

This clone was recorded a few times. The genes are TRBV25-1 and TRBJ1-2; no reliable D call. The V gene lost 4 bases and the J gene lost 4 bases, with 10 bases spanning the gap. The CDR3 is made up of 13 amino acids. CDR1 is MGHDK, CDR2 SYGVNS, per germline. DNA of the CDR3: TGTGCCAGCAGTGGAACGGGAACCTATGGCTACACCTTC. It codes for CASSGTGTYGYTF.

The chain couples TRBV27 to TRBJ2-1; TRBD2 aligns across 14 bases. The CDR3 length is 15 residues. From germline, CDR1 is MNHEY and CDR2 SMNVEV (reference sequence). With V trimmed by 6 bases and J by 9 bases, 7 bases remained unmatched. For the CDR3, the DNA is TGTGCCAGCAGACCGGGACTAGCGGGAGTAGGTGAGCAGTTCTTC. Amino acids: CASRPGLAGVGEQFF.

This clone was recorded a few times. The chain employs TRBV28 and TRBJ2-3; D is uncertain. Between the trimmed V and J ends, which lost 2 bases and 3 bases, there was a span of 9 bases. The germline CDR1 and CDR2 sequences are MDHEN and SYDVKM. The length of the CDR3 is 14 residues. In DNA form, the CDR3 reads TGTGCCAGCAGTTTACAATCAGGAACAGATACGCAGTATTTT. This gives the protein CASSLQSGTDTQYF.

This clone was counted a few times. The V call is TRBV7-2, the J call TRBJ2-7; TRBD2 might be the D (5 bases). The CDR3 length is 14 residues. Germline CDR1 SGHTA, CDR2 FQGNSA. Trimming took off 4 bases at V and 7 bases at J, with 17 bases between the two ends. The CDR3 DNA reads as TGTGCCAGCAGCTCCTCCGTGGGCTCGGGGGAGCAGTACTTC. Its protein is CASSSSVGSGEQYF.

This clone was seen more than once but under ten times. The chain has TRBV5-1 and TRBJ2-5; a weak D match, TRBD2 (5 bases). The V end lost 4 bases, the J end lost 3 bases, and 13 bases lay between the germline ends. The CDR3 totals 14 residues. Per the germline V gene, CDR1 is SGHRS and CDR2 is YFSETQ. This chain's CDR3 is CASSPGSGKETQYF. CDR3 bases: TGCGCCAGCAGCCCTGGTTCGGGAAAAGAGACCCAGTACTTC. The whole variable domain, remainder taken from reference TRBV5-1 and TRBJ2-5, is KAGVTQTPRYLIKTRGQQVTLSCSPISGHRSVSWYQQTPGQGLQFLFEYFSETQRNKGNFPGRFSGRQFSNSRSEMNVSTLELGDSALYLCASSPGSGKETQYFGPGTRLLVL.